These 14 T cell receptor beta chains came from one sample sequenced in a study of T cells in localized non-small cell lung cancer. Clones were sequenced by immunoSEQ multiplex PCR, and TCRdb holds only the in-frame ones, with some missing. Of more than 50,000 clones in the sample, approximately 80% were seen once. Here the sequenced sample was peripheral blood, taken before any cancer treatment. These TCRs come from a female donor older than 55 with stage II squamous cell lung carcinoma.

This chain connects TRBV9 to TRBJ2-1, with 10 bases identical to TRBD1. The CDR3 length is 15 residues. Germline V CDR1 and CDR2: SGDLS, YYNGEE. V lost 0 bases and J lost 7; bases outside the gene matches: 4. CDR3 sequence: CASSVEGQGKNEQFF. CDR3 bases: TGTGCCAGCAGCGTAGAGGGACAGGGGAAGAATGAGCAGTTCTTC.

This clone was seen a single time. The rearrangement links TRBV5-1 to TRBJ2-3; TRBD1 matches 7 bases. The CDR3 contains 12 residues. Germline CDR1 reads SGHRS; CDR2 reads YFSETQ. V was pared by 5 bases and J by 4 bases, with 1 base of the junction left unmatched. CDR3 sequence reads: CASSRGPDTQYF. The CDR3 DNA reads TGCGCCAGCAGTAGGGGGCCAGATACGCAGTATTTT.

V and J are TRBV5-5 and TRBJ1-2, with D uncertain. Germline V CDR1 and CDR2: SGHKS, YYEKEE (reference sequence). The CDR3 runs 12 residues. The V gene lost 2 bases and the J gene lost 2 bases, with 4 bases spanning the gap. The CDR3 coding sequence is TGTGCCAGCAGCTTCGGCAACTATGGCTACACCTTC. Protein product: CASSFGNYGYTF. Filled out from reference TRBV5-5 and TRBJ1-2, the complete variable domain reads DAGVTQSPTHLIKTRGQQVTLRCSPISGHKSVSWYQQVLGQGPQFIFQYYEKEERGRGNFPDRFSARQFPNYSSELNVNALLLGDSALYLCASSFGNYGYTFGSGTRLTVV.

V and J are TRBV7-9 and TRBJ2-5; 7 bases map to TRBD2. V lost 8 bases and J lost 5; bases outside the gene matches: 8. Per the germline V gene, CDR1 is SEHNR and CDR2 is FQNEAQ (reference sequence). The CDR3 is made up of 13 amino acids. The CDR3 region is CASAGDLGETQYF. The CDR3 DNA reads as TGTGCCAGCGCGGGAGACCTGGGGGAGACCCAGTACTTC. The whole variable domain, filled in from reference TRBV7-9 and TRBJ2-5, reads DTGVSQNPRHKITKRGQNVTFRCDPISEHNRLYWYRQTLGQGPEFLTYFQNEAQLEKSRLLSDRFSAERPKGSFSTLEIQRTEQGDSAMYLCASAGDLGETQYFGPGTRLLVL.

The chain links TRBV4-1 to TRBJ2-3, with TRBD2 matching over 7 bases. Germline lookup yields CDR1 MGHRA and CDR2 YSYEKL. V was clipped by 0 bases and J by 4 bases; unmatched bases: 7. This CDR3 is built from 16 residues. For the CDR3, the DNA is TGCGCCAGCAGCCAAGATACAACGGGGAGGGCAGATACGCAGTATTTT. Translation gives CASSQDTTGRADTQYF.

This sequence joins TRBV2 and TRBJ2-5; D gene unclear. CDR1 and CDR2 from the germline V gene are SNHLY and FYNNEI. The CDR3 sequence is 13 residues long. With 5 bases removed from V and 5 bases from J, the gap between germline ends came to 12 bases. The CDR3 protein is CASSRGPEETQYF. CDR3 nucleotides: TGTGCCAGCAGTAGAGGACCGGAGGAGACCCAGTACTTC.

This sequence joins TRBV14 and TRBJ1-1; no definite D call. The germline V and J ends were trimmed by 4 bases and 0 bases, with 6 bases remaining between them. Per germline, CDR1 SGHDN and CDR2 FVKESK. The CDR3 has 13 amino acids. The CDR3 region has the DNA TGTGCCAGCAGCCGGAATGTGAACACTGAAGCTTTCTTT. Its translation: CASSRNVNTEAFF.

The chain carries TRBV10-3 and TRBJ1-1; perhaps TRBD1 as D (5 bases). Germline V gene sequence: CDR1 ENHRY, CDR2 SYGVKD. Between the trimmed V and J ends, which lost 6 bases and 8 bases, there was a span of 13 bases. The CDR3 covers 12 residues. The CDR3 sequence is CAISGASGEAFF. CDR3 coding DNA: TGTGCCATCAGCGGGGCATCCGGGGAAGCTTTCTTT.

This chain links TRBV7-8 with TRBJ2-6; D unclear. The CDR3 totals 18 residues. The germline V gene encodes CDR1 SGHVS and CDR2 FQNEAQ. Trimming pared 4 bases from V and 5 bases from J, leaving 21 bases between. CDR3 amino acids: CASSSKSYPQSRANVLTF. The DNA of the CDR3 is TGTGCCAGCAGCTCTAAGTCGTACCCACAAAGTCGGGCCAACGTCCTGACTTTC.

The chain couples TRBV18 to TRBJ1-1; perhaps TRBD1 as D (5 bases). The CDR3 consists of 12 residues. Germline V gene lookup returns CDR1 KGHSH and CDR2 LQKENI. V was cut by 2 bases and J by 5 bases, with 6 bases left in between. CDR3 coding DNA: TGTGCCAGCTCACCAGGGGCTACTGAAGCTTTCTTT. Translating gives CASSPGATEAFF.

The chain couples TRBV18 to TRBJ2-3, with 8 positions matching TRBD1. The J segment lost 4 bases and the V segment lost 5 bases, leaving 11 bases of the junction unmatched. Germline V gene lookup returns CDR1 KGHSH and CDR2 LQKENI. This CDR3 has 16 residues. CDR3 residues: CASSATGQGLSDTQYF. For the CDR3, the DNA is TGTGCCAGCTCAGCTACAGGACAGGGTCTGTCAGATACGCAGTATTTT.

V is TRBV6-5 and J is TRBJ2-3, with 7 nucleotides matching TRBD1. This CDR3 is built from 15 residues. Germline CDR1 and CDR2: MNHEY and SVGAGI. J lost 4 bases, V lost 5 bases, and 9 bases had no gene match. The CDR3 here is CASSRGTVSADTQYF. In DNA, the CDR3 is TGTGCCAGCAGTCGAGGGACAGTATCGGCAGATACGCAGTATTTT.

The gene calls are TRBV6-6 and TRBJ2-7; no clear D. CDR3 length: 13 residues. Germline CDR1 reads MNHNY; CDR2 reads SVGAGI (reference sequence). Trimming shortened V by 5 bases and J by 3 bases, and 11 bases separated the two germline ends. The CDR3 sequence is CASSLGSSYEQYF. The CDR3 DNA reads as TGTGCCAGCAGTCTGGGATCCAGCTACGAGCAGTACTTC.

The DNA of the CDR3 is TGTGCCACCGGACAGGGTTACCATCAGCCCCAGCATTTT. Amino acid sequence: CATGQGYHQPQHF. This chain uses TRBV6-5 with TRBJ1-5; TRBD1 matches 8 bases. Trimming took 10 bases from V and 5 from J; bases not matched to a gene: 7. Germline-derived CDR1 and CDR2 are MNHEY and SVGAGI. The CDR3 contains 13 residues.